Listed below are T cell receptor beta chains from one sample, sequenced in a study of blood T cell repertoires in COVID-19. Using immunoSEQ multiplex PCR, the repertoire was profiled, and TCRdb retains in-frame clones only, with some absent. The table has about 160,000 clones, under 85% seen once. Sequencing was performed on peripheral blood. These receptors were obtained from a man aged 70 or older with acute or convalescent COVID-19. Each CDR3 is given with its conserved first and last residue. A D gene is named only where the DNA matches it firmly. Clone size is not always given. Where it is, it says once, few, many or a class for expanded clones.

len: 15
abundance: NA
v_gene: TRBV29-1
j_gene: TRBJ1-3
d_gene: NA
CDR3aa: CSVSVSGGSLDTIYF

len: 15
abundance: few
v_gene: TRBV10-3
j_gene: TRBJ1-1
d_gene: NA
CDR3aa: CAISAKALGSTEAFF

len: 15
abundance: NA
v_gene: TRBV10-3
j_gene: TRBJ2-5
d_gene: TRBD2
CDR3aa: CAISPSGGDQETQYF

len: 13
abundance: once
v_gene: TRBV7-6
j_gene: TRBJ2-1
d_gene: NA
CDR3aa: CASSLIEANEQFF

len: 15
abundance: NA
v_gene: TRBV10-3
j_gene: TRBJ2-7
d_gene: TRBD1
CDR3aa: CAITRGQGANYEQYF

len: 14
abundance: NA
v_gene: TRBV10-3
j_gene: TRBJ2-5
d_gene: NA
CDR3aa: CAISESRGGETQYF

len: 13
abundance: NA
v_gene: TRBV19
j_gene: TRBJ2-5
d_gene: NA
CDR3aa: CASSRSLQETQYF

len: 15
abundance: NA
v_gene: TRBV6-2/TRBV6-3
j_gene: TRBJ2-7
d_gene: NA
CDR3aa: CASSYPDGSSYEQYF

len: 13
abundance: NA
v_gene: TRBV27
j_gene: TRBJ1-4
d_gene: NA
CDR3aa: CASGGGGREKLFF

len: 14
abundance: NA
v_gene: TRBV2
j_gene: TRBJ2-3
d_gene: TRBD1
CDR3aa: CASRTGQGTDTQYF

len: 16
abundance: NA
v_gene: TRBV5-1
j_gene: TRBJ1-2
d_gene: NA
CDR3aa: CASSSGPGGSNYGYTF

len: 15
abundance: NA
v_gene: TRBV6-5
j_gene: TRBJ1-2
d_gene: NA
CDR3aa: CASSPQAPQTSGYTF

len: 15
abundance: NA
v_gene: TRBV7-2
j_gene: TRBJ2-7
d_gene: TRBD2
CDR3aa: CASSLQAGGAYEQYF

len: 16
abundance: NA
v_gene: TRBV7-9
j_gene: TRBJ2-7
d_gene: TRBD2
CDR3aa: CASSSTSGGLTYEQYF

len: 17
abundance: NA
v_gene: TRBV5-1
j_gene: TRBJ2-2
d_gene: TRBD2
CDR3aa: CASSLPGLAGGAGELFF

len: 17
abundance: NA
v_gene: TRBV7-9
j_gene: TRBJ1-3
d_gene: NA
CDR3aa: CASSLRGGGITGNTIYF

len: 15
abundance: few
v_gene: TRBV5-4
j_gene: TRBJ1-1
d_gene: NA
CDR3aa: CASSPAPGQASEAFF

len: 18
abundance: NA
v_gene: TRBV19
j_gene: TRBJ1-5
d_gene: NA
CDR3aa: CASSMSLVGEVSNQPQHF